The next 14 T cell receptor beta chains were all read from a single sample in a study of cytomegalovirus exposure and HLA in healthy donors. PCR employed 60 Vbeta and 13 Jbeta primers. TCRdb's copy holds only in-frame clones and misses some; the assay was immunoSEQ multiplex PCR. The sample consists of roughly 190,000 clones, around 79% of them appearing once. Sequenced sample: PBMCs. These TCRs come from a woman in her forties or fifties in good health and CMV-seronegative.

The chain is built from TRBV5-1 and TRBJ1-2; D is uncertain. This CDR3 comprises 18 residues. Trimming took 0 bases from V and 0 from J, leaving 18 bases between them. CDR1 is SGHRS and CDR2 is YFSETQ in the germline V gene. The CDR3 DNA is TGCGCCAGCAGCTTGGAGGTTTGGTCCAGGTCCGCTAACTATGGCTACACCTTC. This translates into CASSLEVWSRSANYGYTF.

On this clone: Other DNA sequences in the same sample also yield this CDR3. The J gene is TRBJ1-1, the V gene TRBV19, with D unresolved. The CDR3 totals 11 residues. Germline V gene sequence: CDR1 LNHDA, CDR2 SQIVND (reference sequence). V lost 8 bases to trimming and J lost 4 bases, with 8 bases between them. The CDR3, as DNA: TGTGCCAGTCTGCGTGGCACTGAAGCTTTCTTT. Encoded protein: CASLRGTEAFF.

This clone was seen more than once but under ten times. The gene calls are TRBV6-5 and TRBJ2-7, with D possibly matching TRBD1 (6 bases). Trimming took 2 bases from V and 7 from J, leaving 15 bases between them. The CDR3 is made up of 14 amino acids. Germline CDR1 MNHEY, CDR2 SVGAGI. The CDR3 here is CASSYTRDGQEQYF. The CDR3 nucleotides read TGTGCCAGCAGTTACACCCGTGATGGACAGGAGCAGTACTTC.

This clone appeared a few times. The CDR3 bases are TGTGCCAGCACTATTGGGGACAGCTTTTATCAGCCCCAGCATTTT. Protein sequence: CASTIGDSFYQPQHF. This chain joins TRBV6-1 and TRBJ1-5; 7 bases are shared with TRBD1. V lost 7 bases and J lost 5; bases outside the gene matches: 11. The CDR3 loop spans 15 amino acids. Germline CDR1 is MNHNS and CDR2 is SASEGT.

The V and J genes are TRBV14 and TRBJ2-7; D is unresolved. The V end was cut by 1 base, the J end by 1 base, with 11 bases between. Germline CDR1 SGHDN, CDR2 FVKESK. The CDR3 is made up of 15 amino acids. CDR3 amino acids: CASSQGPAGSYEQYF. The CDR3 DNA reads TGTGCCAGCAGCCAAGGCCCCGCCGGTTCCTACGAGCAGTACTTC.

The rearrangement links TRBV4-2 to TRBJ2-5, with D tentatively TRBD2 (6 bases). The CDR3 is 16 residues long. Germline assignment: CDR1 LGHNA and CDR2 YNFKEQ. The V end was cut by 3 bases, the J end by 3 bases, with 17 bases between. CDR3 protein: CASSQRLTRLEETQYF. The CDR3 bases are TGTGCCAGCAGCCAGCGCCTGACTAGATTGGAAGAGACCCAGTACTTC.

The J gene is TRBJ2-1, the V gene TRBV15; 8 bases are shared with TRBD1. The J segment lost 7 bases and the V segment lost 1 base, leaving 9 bases of the junction unmatched. The CDR3 consists of 16 residues. The V gene's germline CDR1 is LNHNV and CDR2 YYDKDF (reference sequence). CDR3: CATSRVAQGARNEQFF. The CDR3 nucleotides are TGTGCCACCAGCAGAGTGGCTCAGGGGGCGCGAAATGAGCAGTTCTTC.

This clone has a handful of counts. The chain has TRBV7-6 and TRBJ1-1; 7 nucleotides line up with TRBD1. In germline, CDR1 is SGHVS, CDR2 FNYEAQ. The CDR3 spans 14 residues. V lost 5 bases and J lost 1; bases outside the gene matches: 4. The CDR3, as DNA: TGTGCCAGCAGCACTCGGACAGGGAACACTGAAGCTTTCTTT. Residues: CASSTRTGNTEAFF.

The chain combines TRBV6-1 with TRBJ2-3; 9 bases fit TRBD1. CDR1 MNHNS and CDR2 SASEGT come from the germline V gene. J lost 3 bases, V lost 7 bases, and 8 bases had no gene match. The CDR3 consists of 15 residues. CDR3 in amino acids: CASNLYRGRTDTQYF. The CDR3 coding sequence is TGTGCCAGCAACCTATACAGGGGGCGAACAGATACGCAGTATTTT.

This chain connects TRBV5-1 to TRBJ2-5, with D perhaps TRBD2 (6 bases). Germline-derived CDR1 and CDR2 are SGHRS and YFSETQ. Trimming shortened V by 3 bases and J by 9 bases, and 21 bases separated the two germline ends. This CDR3 is built from 15 residues. The CDR3 region has the DNA TGCGCCAGCAGCTCCGAGGGAGGAGGGTCCTGGCCCCAGTACTTC. Amino acids: CASSSEGGGSWPQYF.

This clone was seen a single time. V usage is TRBV4-1 and J usage is TRBJ2-1; 7 positions match TRBD2. The CDR3 length is 16 residues. Trimming took 0 bases from V and 1 from J; bases not matched to a gene: 3. Germline CDR1 reads MGHRA; CDR2 reads YSYEKL. CDR3 nucleotides: TGCGCCAGCAGCCAAGACGGCGGGAGTTCCTACAATGAGCAGTTCTTC. Protein sequence: CASSQDGGSSYNEQFF.

The CDR3 DNA reads TGCGCCAGCAGCCAACATCCTAGCAATCAGCCCCAGCATTTT. It translates to CASSQHPSNQPQHF. V usage is TRBV4-3 and J usage is TRBJ1-5, with D hard to call. Germline V gene lookup returns CDR1 LGHNA and CDR2 YSLEER. The CDR3 length is 14 residues. Trimming cost V 2 bases and J 0 bases, with 5 bases left between them.

The CDR3 DNA reads TGTGCCAGCAGCCACTGGGCGGAGGAAGAGACCCAGTACTTC. It encodes CASSHWAEEETQYF. The chain carries TRBV6-5 and TRBJ2-5, with D perhaps TRBD2 (5 bases). The germline V and J ends were trimmed by 6 bases and 3 bases, with 14 bases remaining between them. This CDR3 spans 14 amino acids. Germline values: CDR1 MNHEY, CDR2 SVGAGI.

The chain recombines TRBV5-4 with TRBJ2-1; 8 nucleotides align to TRBD1. This CDR3 is 19 amino acids long. With 4 bases clipped from V and 4 bases from J, the junction kept 19 bases outside the gene matches. Germline V gene lookup returns CDR1 SGHNT and CDR2 YYREEE (reference sequence). The CDR3 spells CASSLTGFSRGLRYNEQFF. CDR3 nucleotide sequence: TGTGCCAGCAGCCTCACGGGGTTCTCCAGGGGGCTTAGGTACAATGAGCAGTTCTTC.